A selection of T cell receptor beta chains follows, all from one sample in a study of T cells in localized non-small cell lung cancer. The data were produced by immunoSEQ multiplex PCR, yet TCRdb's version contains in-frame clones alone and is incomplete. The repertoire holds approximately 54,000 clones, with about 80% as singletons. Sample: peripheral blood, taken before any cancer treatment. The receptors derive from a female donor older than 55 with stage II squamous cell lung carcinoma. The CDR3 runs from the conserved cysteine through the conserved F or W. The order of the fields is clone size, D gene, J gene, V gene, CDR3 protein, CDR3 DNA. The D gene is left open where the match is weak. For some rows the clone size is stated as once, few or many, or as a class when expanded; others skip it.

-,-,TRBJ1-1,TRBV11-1,CASSPGPGRTTEAFF,TGTGCCAGCAGCCCAGGGCCAGGGAGGACCACTGAAGCTTTCTTT
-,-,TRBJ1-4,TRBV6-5,CASSRQVSLNEKLFF,TGTGCCAGCAGTCGACAGGTGTCCCTTAATGAAAAACTGTTTTTT
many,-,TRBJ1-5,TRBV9,CASSGQLSNQPQHF,TGTGCCAGCAGCGGACAGCTGAGCAATCAGCCCCAGCATTTT
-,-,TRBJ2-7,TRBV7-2,CASSLARLHEQYF,TGTGCCAGCAGCTTAGCTAGGCTGCACGAGCAGTACTTC
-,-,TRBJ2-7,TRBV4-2,CASSQVGTSTYEQYF,TGTGCCAGCAGCCAAGTTGGGACAAGCACCTACGAGCAGTACTTC
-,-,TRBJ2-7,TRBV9,CASSVGARRETEQYF,TGTGCCAGCAGCGTAGGCGCCAGAAGGGAAACCGAGCAGTACTTC
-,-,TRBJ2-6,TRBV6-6,CASSYSQTGANVLTF,TGTGCCAGCAGTTACTCCCAGACTGGGGCCAACGTCCTGACTTTC
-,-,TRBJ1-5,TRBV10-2,CASSDVGRNNQPQHF,TGCGCCAGCAGTGATGTTGGACGGAACAATCAGCCCCAGCATTTT
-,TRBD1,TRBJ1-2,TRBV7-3,CASSGSGGGYTF,TGTGCCAGCAGCGGGTCAGGGGGAGGCTACACCTTC
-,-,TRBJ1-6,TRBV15,CATSRDRVSPGAHNSPLHF,TGTGCCACCAGCAGAGATCGGGTCTCCCCGGGGGCGCATAATTCACCCCTCCACTTT
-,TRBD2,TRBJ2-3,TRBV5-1,CASRPTSGGYTDTQYF,TGCGCCAGCAGGCCGACTAGCGGGGGTTATACAGATACGCAGTATTTT
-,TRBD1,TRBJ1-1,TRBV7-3,CASSLGRTGSEAFF,TGTGCCAGCAGCTTAGGGCGGACAGGATCAGAAGCTTTCTTT
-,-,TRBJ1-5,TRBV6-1,CASSEQGSRNQPQHF,TGTGCCAGCAGTGAACAGGGGTCCCGTAATCAGCCCCAGCATTTT
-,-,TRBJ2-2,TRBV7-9,CASSLQGSGAGELFF,TGTGCCAGCAGCCTGCAGGGATCGGGGGCCGGGGAGCTGTTTTTT
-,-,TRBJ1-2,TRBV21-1,CASSKAEKGSYGYTF,TGTGCCAGCAGCAAAGCTGAGAAGGGGAGCTATGGCTACACCTTC
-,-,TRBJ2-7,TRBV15,CATSRDGSRQAGNFHEQYF,TGTGCCACCAGCAGAGATGGATCTAGACAGGCCGGTAATTTCCACGAGCAGTACTTC
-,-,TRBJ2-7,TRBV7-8,CASSSYGPYEQYF,TGTGCCAGCAGCTCCTATGGCCCCTACGAGCAGTACTTC
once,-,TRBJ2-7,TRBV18,CASSQQSYEQYF,TGTGCCAGCTCACAACAGAGCTACGAGCAGTACTTC
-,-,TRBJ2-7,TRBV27,CASSFLVSFYEQYF,TGTGCCAGCAGTTTTCTAGTTTCTTTCTACGAGCAGTACTTC
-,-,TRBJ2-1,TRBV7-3,CASSLTGNEQFF,TGTGCCAGCAGCTTAACCGGGAATGAGCAGTTCTTC
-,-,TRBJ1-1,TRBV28,CASGSIRGPNTEAFF,TGTGCCAGCGGCTCGATTAGGGGACCGAACACTGAAGCTTTCTTT
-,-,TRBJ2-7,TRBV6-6,CASRPAQSLLTYEQYF,TGTGCCAGCAGACCGGCCCAGAGTCTTTTAACCTACGAGCAGTACTTC
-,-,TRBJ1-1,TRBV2,CASNKGKNTEAFF,TGTGCCAGCAATAAGGGGAAGAACACTGAAGCTTTCTTT
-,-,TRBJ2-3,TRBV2,CASSRSTDTQYF,TGTGCCAGTTCGCGCAGCACAGATACGCAGTATTTT
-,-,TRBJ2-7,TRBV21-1,CASGREGPRAAEQYF,TGTGCCAGCGGCAGGGAAGGACCCCGGGCTGCCGAGCAGTACTTC
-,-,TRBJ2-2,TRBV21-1,CASSKGDRVNTGELFF,TGTGCCAGCAGCAAGGGGGACAGGGTGAACACCGGGGAGCTGTTTTTT
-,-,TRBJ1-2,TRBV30,CAWSVGVYGYTF,TGTGCCTGGAGTGTAGGAGTCTATGGCTACACCTTC
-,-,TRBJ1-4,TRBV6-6,CASSYREGLGKLFF,TGTGCCAGCAGTTACCGGGAGGGGTTGGGAAAACTGTTTTTT
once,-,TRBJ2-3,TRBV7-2,CASSAVGIDTQYF,TGTGCCAGCAGCGCGGTTGGGATAGATACGCAGTATTTT
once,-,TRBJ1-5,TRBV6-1,CASSDRHSNQPQHF,TGTGCCAGCAGTGACAGGCATAGCAATCAGCCCCAGCATTTT
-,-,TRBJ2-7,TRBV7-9,CASSLAGDQLYEQYF,TGTGCCAGCAGCTTAGCGGGGGATCAGCTCTACGAGCAGTACTTC
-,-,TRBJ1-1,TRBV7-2,CASSLAENTEAFF,TGTGCCAGCAGCTTAGCGGAAAACACTGAAGCTTTCTTT
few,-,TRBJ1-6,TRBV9,CASSTGLYNSPLHF,TGTGCCAGCAGCACGGGACTCTATAATTCACCCCTCCACTTT
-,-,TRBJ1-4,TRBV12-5,CASGLGQRGEGEKLFF,TGTGCTAGTGGTTTGGGCCAGAGAGGGGAAGGTGAAAAACTGTTTTTT
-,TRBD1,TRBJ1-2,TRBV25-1,CASNGQGREYGYTF,TGTGCCAGCAACGGACAGGGGCGAGAATATGGCTACACCTTC
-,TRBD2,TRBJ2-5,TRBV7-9,CASSLSGGVIETQYF,TGTGCCAGCAGCTTATCCGGGGGGGTGATAGAGACCCAGTACTTC
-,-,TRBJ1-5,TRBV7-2,CASSLRQVGNQPQHF,TGTGCCAGCAGCTTAAGACAGGTGGGCAATCAGCCCCAGCATTTT
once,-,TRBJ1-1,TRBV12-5,CASGLAGANTEAFF,TGTGCTAGTGGTTTGGCAGGGGCGAACACTGAAGCTTTCTTT
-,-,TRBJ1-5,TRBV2,CASSVQSNQPQHF,TGTGCCAGCAGTGTACAAAGCAATCAGCCCCAGCATTTT
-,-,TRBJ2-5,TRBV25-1,CASTWGIGTQYF,TGTGCCAGCACGTGGGGTATCGGGACCCAGTACTTC
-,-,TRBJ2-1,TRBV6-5,CASSYSKETRQFF,TGTGCCAGCAGTTACTCCAAGGAGACAAGGCAGTTCTTC
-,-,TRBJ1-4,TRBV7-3,CASSATATNEKLFF,TGTGCCAGCAGCGCGACAGCTACTAATGAAAAACTGTTTTTT
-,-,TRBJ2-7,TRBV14,CASSQARDRLYEQYF,TGTGCCAGCAGCCAAGCCCGGGACCGACTCTACGAGCAGTACTTC
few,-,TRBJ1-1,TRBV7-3,CASGVHLNTEAFF,TGTGCCAGTGGGGTTCACCTGAACACTGAAGCTTTCTTT
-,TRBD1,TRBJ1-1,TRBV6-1,CAGYDRVTEAFF,TGTGCCGGATACGACAGGGTCACTGAAGCTTTCTTT
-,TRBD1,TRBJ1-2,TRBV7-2,CASSFGTGWAKGGYTF,TGTGCCAGCAGCTTCGGGACAGGGTGGGCAAAGGGTGGCTACACCTTC
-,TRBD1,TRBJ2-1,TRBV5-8,CASSQDLGRGPHNEQFF,TGCGCCAGCAGCCAAGATCTAGGCAGGGGGCCCCACAATGAGCAGTTCTTC
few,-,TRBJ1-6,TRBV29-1,CSVAPDGVNSPLHF,TGCAGCGTCGCCCCAGACGGTGTAAATTCACCCCTCCACTTT
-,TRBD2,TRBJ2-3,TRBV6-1,CASSEAALAGGTQYF,TGTGCCAGCAGTGAAGCAGCGCTAGCGGGGGGGACGCAGTATTTT